This TCR beta chain originates from a study of blood T cell repertoires in COVID-19. Whole-study context: Both acute and convalescent COVID-19 samples were obtained from the United States, Italy and Spain.

Authors' analysis steps: Reference gene primer amplification yielded estimated nucleated cell counts. Method: immunoSEQ multiplex PCR; TCRdb's copy keeps in-frame clones and lacks some. That table gives V, J and clone size, and the DNA gave D and trimming. The table includes tens of thousands of clones, roughly 84% detected once. V was trimmed by 4 bases and J by 7 bases, leaving 12 bases between them. Germline-derived CDR1 and CDR2 are SGHDN and FVKESK. This CDR3 spans 13 amino acids. The sequence came from a man over 45 with active COVID-19. The sample comprised peripheral blood. The chain joins TRBV14 to TRBJ2-3, with D uncertain. The CDR3 nucleotides are TGTGCCAGCAGCCTCACCGACTTTTATACGCAGTATTTT. Translation: CASSLTDFYTQYF.